The source of this T cell receptor (beta chain) is a study of T cells after yellow fever vaccination. Study outcomes and limitations: Subsequent booster samples again held most clones from primary vaccination (under 98% CD4, 88% CD8).

V was shortened by 0 bases and J by 6 bases, with 14 bases between the two germline ends. The V gene's germline CDR1 is LGHNA and CDR2 YSLEER. There are 16 residues in the CDR3. This clonotype was seen ten or more times. No antigen is known for it. 5'RACE template switching added a universal primer site and UMIs to TCR cDNA. TCRdb processed the 5' RACE reads anew with MiXCR; each CDR3 protein has one entry. The data show around 70,000 distinct CDR3 sequences, roughly 6.9% seen once. The sample here was CD8+ T cells sorted from PBMCs, taken more than 4 days after the first yellow fever vaccination. This chain connects TRBV4-3 to TRBJ2-2; D is tentatively TRBD1 or TRBD2 (6 bases each). This sequence was found in a young man who received the YFV17D yellow fever vaccine. DNA for the CDR3: TGCGCCAGCAGCCAAGATCAAAGGGGGGCGTCCGGGGAGCTGTTTTTT. Protein: CASSQDQRGASGELFF.